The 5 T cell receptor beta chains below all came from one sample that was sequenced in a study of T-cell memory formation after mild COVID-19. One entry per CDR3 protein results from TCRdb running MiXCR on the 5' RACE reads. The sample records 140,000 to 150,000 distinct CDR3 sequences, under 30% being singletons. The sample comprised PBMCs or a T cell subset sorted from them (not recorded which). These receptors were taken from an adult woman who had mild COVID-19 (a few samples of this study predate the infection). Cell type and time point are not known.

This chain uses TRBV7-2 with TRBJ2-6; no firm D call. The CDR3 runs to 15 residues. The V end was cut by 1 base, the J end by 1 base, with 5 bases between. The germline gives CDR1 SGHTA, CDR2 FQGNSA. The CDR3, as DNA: TGTGCCAGCAGCTTAGATAGATCTGGGGCCAACGTCCTGACTTTC. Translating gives CASSLDRSGANVLTF.

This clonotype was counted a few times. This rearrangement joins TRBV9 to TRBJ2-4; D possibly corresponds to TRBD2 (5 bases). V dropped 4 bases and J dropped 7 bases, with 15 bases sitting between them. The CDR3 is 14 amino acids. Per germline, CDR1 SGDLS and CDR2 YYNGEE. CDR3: CASSSESSGNIQYF. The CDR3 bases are TGTGCCAGCAGCTCAGAAAGCTCGGGGAACATTCAGTACTTC.

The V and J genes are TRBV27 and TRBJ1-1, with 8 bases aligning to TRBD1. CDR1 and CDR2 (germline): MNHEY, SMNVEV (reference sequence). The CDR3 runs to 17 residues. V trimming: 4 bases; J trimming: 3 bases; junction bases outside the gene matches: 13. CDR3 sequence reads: CASSSSTGEKGYTEAFF. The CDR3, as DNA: TGTGCCAGCAGTTCCTCGACAGGGGAAAAGGGGTACACTGAAGCTTTCTTT.

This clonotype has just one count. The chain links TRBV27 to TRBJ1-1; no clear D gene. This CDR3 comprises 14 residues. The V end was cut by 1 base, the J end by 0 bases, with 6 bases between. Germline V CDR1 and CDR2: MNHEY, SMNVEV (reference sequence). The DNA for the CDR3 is TGTGCCAGCAGTTTATTCCCAATGAACACTGAAGCTTTCTTT. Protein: CASSLFPMNTEAFF.

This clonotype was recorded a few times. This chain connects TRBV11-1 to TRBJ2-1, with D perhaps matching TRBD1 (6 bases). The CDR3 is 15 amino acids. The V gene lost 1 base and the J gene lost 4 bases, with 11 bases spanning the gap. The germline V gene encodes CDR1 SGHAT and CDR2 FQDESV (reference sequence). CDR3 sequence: CASSLEQGGYNEQFF. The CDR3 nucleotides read TGTGCCAGCAGCTTAGAACAGGGTGGTTACAATGAGCAGTTCTTC.